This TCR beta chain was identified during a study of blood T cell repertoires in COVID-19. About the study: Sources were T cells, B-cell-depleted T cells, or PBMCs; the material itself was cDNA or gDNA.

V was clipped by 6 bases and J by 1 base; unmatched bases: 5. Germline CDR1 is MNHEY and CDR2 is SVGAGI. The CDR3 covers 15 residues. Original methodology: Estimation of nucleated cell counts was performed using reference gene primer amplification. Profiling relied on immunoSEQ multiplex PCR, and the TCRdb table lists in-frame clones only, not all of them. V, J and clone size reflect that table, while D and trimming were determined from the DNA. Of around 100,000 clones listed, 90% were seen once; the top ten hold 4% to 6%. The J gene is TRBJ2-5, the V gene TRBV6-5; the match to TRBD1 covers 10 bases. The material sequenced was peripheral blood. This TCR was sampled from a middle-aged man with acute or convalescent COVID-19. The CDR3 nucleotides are TGTGCCAGCAGGGGGGGACAGGGGCGCCAAGAGACCCAGTACTTC. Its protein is CASRGGQGRQETQYF.